This T cell receptor beta chain was identified in a study of identifying expanded T cells in peripheral blood. No infections or other immune events were documented during collection. Produced via immunoSEQ multiplex PCR; TCRdb's table is partial and in-frame only. This repertoire shows 70,000 to 100,000 clones, around 86% found once; its top ten account for 5.6%. Worth noting for this clone: Its matching antigen is unknown.

Germline lookup yields CDR1 SGHRS and CDR2 YFSETQ. V gave up 4 bases and J gave up 0 bases; unmatched junction bases: 4. The CDR3 sequence is 15 residues long. Study-wide results and caveats: Across healthy donors, higher total template counts meant significantly greater approximately two-week count variance. Technical replicates showed roughly 1.2 changed clones; approximately 2 weeks roughly 18; four weeks 19.

The material sequenced was blood. This sequence was found in a person aged 18 to 70 in good health. The J gene is TRBJ2-1, the V gene TRBV5-1; 7 positions agree with TRBD1. The CDR3 DNA is TGCGCCAGCAGCGCACAGGGGTCCTCCTACAATGAGCAGTTCTTC. This sequence encodes CASSAQGSSYNEQFF. Combining the CDR3 with reference TRBV5-1 and TRBJ2-1 gives the whole variable domain KAGVTQTPRYLIKTRGQQVTLSCSPISGHRSVSWYQQTPGQGLQFLFEYFSETQRNKGNFPGRFSGRQFSNSRSEMNVSTLELGDSALYLCASSAQGSSYNEQFFGPGTRLTVL.